The T cell receptor (beta chain) under discussion was sequenced for a study of T cells in Graves' hyperthyroidism and ophthalmopathy. V gave up 9 bases and J gave up 7 bases; unmatched junction bases: 4. The CDR3 extends over 13 amino acids. Germline lookup yields CDR1 ENHRY and CDR2 SYGVKD. From RNA transcripts, TCR beta CDR3 regions were amplified. A set of HTBI primers served as the primers for a first-round RT-PCR of the TCR CDR3. TCRdb processed the multiplex PCR reads anew with MiXCR; each CDR3 protein has one entry. The sample lists about 98,000 distinct CDR3 sequences; approximately 42% were seen once.

The clonotype originates from a woman aged 30 to 39 with Graves' hyperthyroidism. The sequencing sample was made of peripheral blood or thyroid tissue (not recorded which). The chain is built from TRBV10-3 and TRBJ1-6; 9 bases fit TRBD1. The CDR3 loop reads CAIRDRENSPLHF. Here the CDR3 DNA reads TGTGCCATAAGGGACAGGGAAAATTCACCCCTCCACTTT.